This is a list of T cell receptor beta chains from one sample in a study of blood T cell repertoires in COVID-19. Clones were read by immunoSEQ multiplex PCR, and TCRdb kept only the in-frame ones, dropping some. Among about 110,000 clones listed, about 87% were seen once. The sequencing sample was made of peripheral blood. The receptors come from a woman in her forties or fifties with acute or convalescent COVID-19. Both conserved end residues are part of each CDR3. The order of the fields is V gene, J gene, D gene, CDR3 protein. The D gene is left open where the match is weak.

>TRBV5-1|TRBJ2-3|TRBD2
CASSPRGGGVGDTQYF
>TRBV19|TRBJ1-6|TRBD1
CASTDRERSPLHF
>TRBV3-1/TRBV3-2|TRBJ1-3|TRBD1
CASSRHGTDSGNTIYF
>TRBV20-1|TRBJ1-5|.
CSASGAGQPQHF
>TRBV9|TRBJ2-4|TRBD1
CASSVEAARGSRGIQYF
>TRBV15|TRBJ1-2|.
CATSRDRYGYTF
>TRBV2|TRBJ1-2|.
CASTQGRYGYTF
>TRBV7-3|TRBJ2-3|.
CASSPFGGAGDTQYF
>TRBV28|TRBJ1-5|.
CASSLPHPSADRTNQPQHF
>TRBV15|TRBJ1-1|.
CATSTPSRGNTEAFF
>TRBV5-8|TRBJ1-4|TRBD1
CASSGDRGPRGEKLFF
>TRBV6-5|TRBJ1-4|.
CASSYSTQQPGEKLFF
>TRBV12-3/TRBV12-4|TRBJ2-7|.
CASSPIPFKQYF
>TRBV24-1|TRBJ2-2|TRBD1
CATSLGPGQGNTGELFF
>TRBV5-1|TRBJ2-2|TRBD1
CASSLRTGSAGELFF
>TRBV3-1/TRBV3-2|TRBJ1-2|TRBD1
CASSPLGQDYGYTF
>TRBV27|TRBJ1-2|.
CASSLGGGYGYTF
>TRBV18|TRBJ2-3|.
CASSPPGQLTDTQYF
>TRBV5-1|TRBJ2-5|.
CASREEVAETQYF
>TRBV5-8|TRBJ1-5|.
CASSLAGGQPQHF
>TRBV6-5|TRBJ1-2|.
CASSSPGGGYGYTF
>TRBV3-1/TRBV3-2|TRBJ2-7|.
CASSHRGGDYEQYF
>TRBV6-4|TRBJ1-2|TRBD1
CASIDLAWTRLGQGASVYTF
>TRBV19|TRBJ1-1|TRBD1
CASSIGTVNTEAFF
>TRBV7-6|TRBJ2-2|.
CASSLAGSWELFF
>TRBV9|TRBJ1-1|.
CASSARGGSERTEAFF
>TRBV7-3|TRBJ1-2|TRBD1
CASSSPGQVYGYTF
>TRBV19|TRBJ1-1|.
CASKVPAGNTEAFF
>TRBV28|TRBJ2-1|TRBD1
CASRGQGKGNEQFF
>TRBV27|TRBJ2-3|TRBD2
CAARPGLVADTQYF
>TRBV2|TRBJ1-1|TRBD1
CASSEEGRGSEAFF
>TRBV6-5|TRBJ1-4|.
CASSFSATNEKLFF
>TRBV5-1|TRBJ1-4|TRBD1
CASSPRTGGPATNEKLFF
>TRBV6-5|TRBJ2-3|.
CASSLDTRTDTQYF
>TRBV12-3/TRBV12-4|TRBJ1-1|.
CASSRGGTEAFF
>TRBV2|TRBJ2-2|TRBD2
CASMWGGTGELFF
>TRBV14|TRBJ1-2|.
CASSQLVDNGYTF
>TRBV5-1|TRBJ2-3|.
CASSPFTSTDTQYF
>TRBV7-8|TRBJ1-5|TRBD1
CASSFISQGASGQPQHF
>TRBV7-8|TRBJ2-3|TRBD2
CASSLDWTSGGLSTDTQYF
>TRBV28|TRBJ1-2|TRBD1
CASETGQGYGGYTF
>TRBV5-4|TRBJ1-2|TRBD1
CASSTRQGASPPGGYTF